This is a list of T cell receptor beta chains from one sample in a study of beta chain features in type 1 diabetes. Using immunoSEQ multiplex PCR, the repertoire was profiled, and TCRdb retains in-frame clones only, with some absent. The repertoire has 300,000 to 350,000 clones, 6.5% to 10% of them found once; the top ten carry around 0.45%. The sequenced sample was central memory CD4+ T cells from blood. The source of these receptors is a woman aged 18-35 years in good health. The CDR3 runs from the conserved cysteine through the conserved F or W. The D gene is left open where the match is weak. The listing skips clone size in some rows; elsewhere it reads once, few, many or a size class.

>TRBV7-2|TRBJ2-1|13|few|NA
CASSLGGYSEEFF
TGTGCCAGCAGCTTAGGGGGTTATAGCGAGGAGTTCTTC
>TRBV19|TRBJ1-1|13|NA|NA
CASSIGGGTEAFF
TGTGCCAGTAGTATCGGGGGAGGCACTGAAGCTTTCTTT
>TRBV7-2|TRBJ2-7|15|NA|NA
CASSSRVHPGDEQYF
TGTGCCAGCAGCTCCCGGGTCCACCCTGGGGACGAGCAGTACTTC
>TRBV27|TRBJ1-4|14|few|NA
CASSLLDRGQKLFF
TGTGCCAGCAGTTTACTCGACCGGGGCCAAAAACTGTTTTTT
>TRBV7-9|TRBJ2-3|13|many|NA
CASSHAGTDTQYF
TGTGCCAGCAGTCACGCCGGCACAGATACGCAGTATTTT
>TRBV28|TRBJ2-2|14|many|NA
CASSLAVNTGELFF
TGTGCCAGCAGTTTGGCGGTAAACACCGGGGAGCTGTTTTTT
>TRBV18|TRBJ2-5|12|few|NA
CASSPHQETQYF
TGTGCCAGCTCACCCCACCAAGAGACCCAGTACTTC
>TRBV7-3|TRBJ1-1|14|NA|TRBD1
CASSLGTGGGEAFF
TGTGCCAGCAGCTTAGGGACAGGGGGCGGTGAAGCTTTCTTT
>TRBV27|TRBJ2-3|13|few|NA
CASSSTSTDTQYF
TGTGCCAGCAGTTCCACTAGCACAGATACGCAGTATTTT
>TRBV4-2|TRBJ2-6|16|few|NA
CASGTGERGGANVLTF
TGTGCCAGCGGCACAGGGGAGCGGGGTGGGGCCAACGTCCTGACTTTC
>TRBV5-1|TRBJ2-5|11|NA|NA
CASSLQETQYF
TGCGCCAGCAGCCTACAAGAGACCCAGTACTTC
>TRBV7-2|TRBJ2-7|13|many|NA
CASSPFQAYEQYF
TGTGCCAGCAGCCCTTTTCAGGCCTACGAGCAGTACTTC
>TRBV29-1|TRBJ2-1|12|few|NA
CSVENRVNEQFF
TGCAGCGTCGAAAACAGGGTCAATGAGCAGTTCTTC
>TRBV7-3|TRBJ2-2|13|NA|NA
CASSLGRTGELFF
TGTGCCAGCAGCTTAGGCAGGACCGGGGAGCTGTTTTTT
>TRBV2|TRBJ2-7|14|few|TRBD2
CASVSSGTSYEQYF
TGTGCCAGCGTCAGTAGCGGGACCTCCTACGAGCAGTACTTC
>TRBV28|TRBJ2-5|13|NA|NA
CASTEAFVGTQYF
TGTGCCAGCACGGAGGCTTTTGTTGGGACCCAGTACTTC
>TRBV19|TRBJ1-2|12|few|NA
CASSIARSGYTF
TGTGCCAGTAGTATAGCCCGATCTGGCTACACCTTC
>TRBV5-6|TRBJ1-1|12|NA|NA
CASSLRATEAFF
TGTGCCAGCAGCCTCAGGGCTACTGAAGCTTTCTTT
>TRBV29-1|TRBJ2-6|13|many|NA
CSVDPSGANVLTF
TGCAGCGTTGACCCATCTGGGGCCAACGTCCTGACTTTC
>TRBV9|TRBJ1-3|16|NA|NA
CASSAHGQNSGNTIYF
TGTGCCAGCAGCGCCCACGGACAAAACTCTGGAAACACCATATATTTT
>TRBV7-9|TRBJ2-6|15|NA|NA
CASSQRVGGANVLTF
TGTGCCAGCAGCCAGAGGGTTGGTGGGGCCAACGTCCTGACTTTC
>TRBV5-1|TRBJ1-2|13|few|NA
CASSFEGSIGYTF
TGCGCCAGCAGCTTTGAAGGGTCGATCGGCTACACCTTC
>TRBV11-2|TRBJ2-7|14|few|TRBD1
CASSVGTVSYEQYF
TGTGCCAGCAGCGTCGGGACAGTCTCCTACGAGCAGTACTTC
>TRBV27|TRBJ2-2|13|few|NA
CASSLYQDGELFF
TGTGCCAGCAGTTTATATCAGGACGGGGAGCTGTTTTTT
>TRBV10-3|TRBJ2-1|16|few|NA
CAISEAPGTTHNEQFF
TGTGCCATCAGTGAGGCCCCCGGGACCACGCACAATGAGCAGTTCTTC
>TRBV27|TRBJ1-5|15|NA|TRBD1
CASTRTGSSNQPQHF
TGTGCCAGCACCCGGACAGGGAGCAGCAATCAGCCCCAGCATTTT
>TRBV10-3|TRBJ1-2|15|many|NA
CAISPDGGFAYGYTF
TGTGCCATCTCCCCCGACGGGGGATTCGCCTATGGCTACACCTTC
>TRBV29-1|TRBJ1-1|12|NA|TRBD1
CSVEGQRDEAFF
TGCAGCGTCGAGGGACAGAGAGATGAAGCTTTCTTT
>TRBV4-2|TRBJ2-1|15|NA|NA
CASSQEATAHNEQFF
TGTGCCAGCAGCCAAGAAGCTACAGCCCACAATGAGCAGTTCTTC
>TRBV7-8|TRBJ2-5|18|once|TRBD2
CASSLASGLAGAWETQYF
TGTGCCAGCAGCTTAGCGTCGGGACTAGCGGGAGCTTGGGAGACCCAGTACTTC
>TRBV5-1|TRBJ2-7|15|NA|TRBD1
CASSPGDRGGYEQYF
TGCGCCAGCAGCCCCGGGGACAGGGGGGGTTACGAGCAGTACTTC
>TRBV28|TRBJ1-1|17|NA|NA
CASSLRSSGKYNTEAFF
TGTGCCAGCAGTTTGCGGTCTTCGGGGAAATATAACACTGAAGCTTTCTTT
>TRBV7-2|TRBJ1-1|13|few|NA
CASSLAERTEAFF
TGTGCCAGCAGCTTAGCGGAGCGCACTGAAGCTTTCTTT
>TRBV28|TRBJ2-7|15|few|TRBD2
CASTEASGNSYEQYF
TGTGCCAGCACGGAGGCTAGCGGTAACTCCTACGAGCAGTACTTC
>TRBV11-3|TRBJ2-1|15|NA|TRBD2
CASSGTSVDYNEQFF
TGTGCCAGCAGTGGGACTAGCGTCGACTACAATGAGCAGTTCTTC
>TRBV7-2|TRBJ1-1|14|many|NA
CASSLARWATEAFF
TGTGCCAGCAGCTTAGCCCGGTGGGCAACTGAAGCTTTCTTT
>TRBV28|TRBJ1-2|12|NA|NA
CASSSGGQGYTF
TGTGCCAGCAGTTCCGGAGGGCAAGGCTACACCTTC
>TRBV27|TRBJ2-3|16|NA|TRBD1
CASSLTGIGSTDTQYF
TGTGCCAGCAGCTTGACAGGGATAGGGTCCACAGATACGCAGTATTTT
>TRBV7-8|TRBJ1-2|13|NA|NA
CASSLRAGEGYTF
TGTGCCAGCAGCTTACGGGCAGGGGAAGGCTACACCTTC
>TRBV28|TRBJ1-5|14|few|NA
CASSSLSRVQPQHF
TGTGCCAGCAGTTCACTATCCAGGGTCCAGCCCCAGCATTTT
>TRBV7-3|TRBJ2-1|12|few|NA
CASSLDGGPQFF
TGTGCCAGCAGCTTAGACGGAGGGCCTCAGTTCTTC
>TRBV7-9|TRBJ1-4|16|few|NA
CASSLGDRTTGEKLFF
TGTGCCAGCAGCTTAGGAGACAGGACTACCGGGGAAAAACTGTTTTTT
>TRBV14|TRBJ2-1|16|few|TRBD2
CASSQWTSGSSNEQFF
TGTGCCAGCAGCCAATGGACTAGCGGGAGTTCCAATGAGCAGTTCTTC
>TRBV28|TRBJ2-5|15|NA|NA
CASTNSGTRLTPQYF
TGTGCCAGCACTAATTCAGGGACTCGCCTGACACCCCAGTACTTC
>TRBV4-3|TRBJ2-7|13|few|NA
CASSQQGSREQYF
TGCGCCAGCAGCCAACAGGGGTCGAGGGAGCAGTACTTC
>TRBV10-3|TRBJ2-3|14|few|TRBD1
CAIKRGLDTDTQYF
TGTGCCATCAAGAGGGGGCTCGACACAGATACGCAGTATTTT
>TRBV7-3|TRBJ2-7|15|few|NA
CASSLVFAGSDEQYF
TGTGCCAGCAGCTTGGTCTTCGCGGGATCTGACGAGCAGTACTTC
>TRBV2|TRBJ1-4|13|NA|NA
CASSRDGNEKLFF
TGTGCCAGCAGTAGGGACGGCAATGAAAAACTGTTTTTT
>TRBV27|TRBJ2-2|16|NA|TRBD1
CASSPPRGQGFGELFF
TGTGCCAGCAGCCCTCCTCGGGGACAGGGATTCGGGGAGCTGTTTTTT
>TRBV7-2|TRBJ1-1|13|NA|NA
CASSKDRNTEAFF
TGTGCCAGCAGCAAAGACAGGAACACTGAAGCTTTCTTT
>TRBV19|TRBJ1-5|15|NA|NA
CASTPNTVSNQPQHF
TGTGCCAGTACCCCGAATACCGTTAGCAATCAGCCCCAGCATTTT
>TRBV5-6|TRBJ2-7|15|many|NA
CASSSQKRAPYEQYF
TGTGCCAGCAGCTCTCAAAAAAGGGCACCCTACGAGCAGTACTTC
>TRBV4-3|TRBJ2-3|14|NA|NA
CASSQDFRADTQYF
TGCGCCAGCAGCCAAGATTTCCGCGCAGATACGCAGTATTTT
>TRBV7-6|TRBJ2-7|16|few|TRBD2
CASSPRLAGIPYEQYF
TGTGCCAGCAGCCCAAGACTAGCGGGGATACCCTACGAGCAGTACTTC
>TRBV18|TRBJ2-1|15|NA|TRBD2
CASSPREGSYNEQFF
TGTGCCAGCTCACCTCGGGAGGGCTCCTACAATGAGCAGTTCTTC
>TRBV5-6|TRBJ2-1|16|NA|TRBD2
CASSWDSGSSYNEQFF
TGTGCCAGCAGCTGGGATAGCGGGAGCTCCTACAATGAGCAGTTCTTC
>TRBV27|TRBJ2-1|17|many|TRBD2
CASSLSWSGALYNEQFF
TGTGCCAGCAGTTTATCGTGGAGCGGGGCCCTTTACAATGAGCAGTTCTTC
>TRBV4-3|TRBJ2-7|15|NA|NA
CASSQDKASRREQYF
TGCGCCAGCAGCCAAGATAAGGCTAGCCGGCGCGAGCAGTACTTC
>TRBV9|TRBJ2-2|16|few|NA
CASSPPQGAWTGELFF
TGTGCCAGCAGCCCCCCGCAGGGCGCGTGGACCGGGGAGCTGTTTTTT
>TRBV29-1|TRBJ1-2|12|NA|NA
CSGKGQDYGYTF
TGCAGCGGGAAGGGACAAGACTATGGCTACACCTTC